This T cell receptor beta chain was obtained from a study of a mutant IDH1 vaccine in newly diagnosed glioma (dated by TCRdb to about 2021). About the investigation overall: Vaccination started 4-6 weeks after radiotherapy alone, or was given together with temozolomide cycles in the groups whose treatment included chemotherapy. Prior to enrollment, patients had been given standard therapy consisting of radiotherapy alone, temozolomide alone, or radiochemotherapy with temozolomide, with the combination given to most patients. Longitudinal TCRB deep sequencing was done for roughly 23 treated patients, wherever samples were available for exploratory analyses. The week-35 safety follow-up took place at visit V12, and the week-47 end of study took place at visit V13. Of the 32 patients who were treated, around 60% were male and approximately 40% were female, and the mean age was around 40 years. Peripheral blood was collected at six visits: V03 (baseline), V05, V07, V10, V12 and V13.

The label giving this sample's time point can be read as: week 47, end of study. A 20-mer mutant IDH1 peptide at 300 micrograms in Montanide made up each vaccine dose, which was injected subcutaneously together with topical imiquimod. Patients received eight vaccinations in weeks 1, 3, 5, 7, 11, 15, 19 and 23, corresponding to visits V03 through V10. The donors had newly diagnosed IDH1-mutant astrocytomas of WHO grade 3 or 4 that showed loss of nuclear ATRX. The samples were drawn from NOA16, a multicentre, single-arm, open-label phase I trial in Germany that tested a mutant IDH1 peptide vaccine in humans for the first time. Genomic DNA for TCRB sequencing was isolated from EDTA blood with the DNeasy Blood and Tissue Kit. A remark on this clone: The antigen it recognizes is unknown. No per-base quality is available; no much larger clone lies one base away.

As encoded in the germline V gene, CDR1 is SGHTA while CDR2 is FQGNSA. Measured from the cysteine to the phenylalanine, the CDR3 is 15 residues long. Only the CDR3 DNA is retained, 45 bases long and in frame from the first base. V ends up 5 bases short and J 2 bases short, with an unmatched junction base count of 4. The study at large found these results: The authors stated that sample limitations prevented analyses of patient blood samples from being reproduced. Selection of PBMC samples for TCRB deep sequencing was based on availability. Vaccine-induced immune responses across multiple MHC alleles were detected in over 80% of patients. Changes in the top peripheral T cell clonotypes picked up by TCRB sequencing did not appear to be linked to pseudoprogression.

Library method: the immunoSEQ multiplex PCR assay. Rearranged TCR beta chain sequences were amplified with the hsTCRB Kit following the manufacturer's protocol. TCRB libraries were sequenced on an Illumina MiSeq. In the paper's pipeline: The kit vendor's proprietary platform handled demultiplexing, trimming and gene mapping. TCRdb took this table from immuneACCESS and kept in-frame rearrangements with V and J called. Such tables lack part of the clones; where checked against another copy, unresolved V genes explain under half of the gap, and the rest is unexplained. The V and J calls and clone size come from that table; D and trimming were worked out from the DNA. The sample yields roughly 30,000 clones; around 81% were counted once. The top ten constitute approximately 28% of the sample.

Sequenced material: PBMCs, taken from a glioma patient whose treatment included an IDH1 peptide vaccine. The clonotype comes from a man aged 30 to 45 with glioma. The chain links TRBV7-2 with TRBJ2-2; 8 bases in the middle match TRBD2. The CDR3 corresponds to CASSQSGGNTGELFF. The DNA is TGTGCCAGCAGCCAGAGCGGGGGAAACACCGGGGAGCTGTTTTTT. Here the CDR3 is joined to the reference TRBV7-2 and TRBJ2-2 genes, and the full variable domain is: GAGVSQSPSNKVTEKGKDVELRCDPISGHTALYWYRQSLGQGLEFLIYFQGNSAPDKSGLPSDRFSAERTGGSVSTLTIQRTQQEDSAVYLCASSQSGGNTGELFFGEGSRLTVL.